The rows below give T cell receptor beta chains drawn from one sample of a study of cytomegalovirus exposure and HLA in healthy donors. Clones were read by immunoSEQ multiplex PCR, and TCRdb kept only the in-frame ones, dropping some. The table lists fewer than 200,000 clones, roughly four fifths of them singletons. Sequenced material: PBMCs. Source of these receptors: a young man in good health and CMV-seronegative. Both conserved end residues are part of each CDR3. Each record gives: J gene, clone size, V gene, D gene, CDR3 protein, CDR3 DNA. A D gene is named only where the DNA matches it firmly. A row's size may be missing; if present it is once, few, many or a size class.

>TRBJ1-4|-|TRBV27|-
CASSSGGAEKLFF
TGTGCCAGCAGCTCCGGGGGGGCTGAAAAACTGTTTTTT
>TRBJ2-3|-|TRBV11-2|TRBD2
CASSLREADTQYF
TGTGCCAGCAGCTTACGGGAGGCGGATACGCAGTATTTT
>TRBJ2-7|-|TRBV4-3|-
CASSQTGEWAYEQYF
TGCGCCAGCAGCCAAACGGGGGAGTGGGCCTACGAGCAGTACTTC
>TRBJ2-1|few|TRBV19|TRBD1
CASSPDRARYNEQFF
TGTGCCAGTAGTCCGGACAGGGCTCGGTACAATGAGCAGTTCTTC
>TRBJ2-1|-|TRBV7-9|-
CSSSASWGGKAPFF
TGTTCCAGCAGCGCCAGTTGGGGCGGGAAGGCACCGTTCTTC
>TRBJ1-5|-|TRBV5-1|-
CASRMGGIIYSNQPQHF
TGCGCCAGCAGGATGGGGGGGATTATCTATAGCAATCAGCCCCAGCATTTT
>TRBJ1-2|-|TRBV6-1|-
CASSSGGAGYTF
TGTGCCAGCAGTTCCGGCGGGGCTGGCTACACCTTC
>TRBJ1-2|-|TRBV7-2|-
CASSPARGYGYTF
TGTGCCAGCAGCCCTGCGCGGGGATATGGCTACACCTTC
>TRBJ1-4|-|TRBV5-1|-
CASRDQGSNEKLFF
TGCGCCAGCAGAGATCAGGGGTCTAATGAAAAACTGTTTTTT
>TRBJ2-5|-|TRBV19|-
CASSSTHQETQYF
TGTGCCAGTAGTTCGACACACCAAGAGACCCAGTACTTC
>TRBJ2-1|-|TRBV18|-
CASSPQGRSGGEQFF
TGTGCCAGCTCACCTCAGGGGAGGTCAGGGGGTGAGCAGTTCTTC
>TRBJ2-5|-|TRBV27|TRBD1
CASSTRQGARETQYF
TGTGCCAGCAGTACCCGACAGGGGGCGAGGGAGACCCAGTACTTC
>TRBJ2-5|-|TRBV5-6|-
CASSDATTSPRETQYF
TGTGCCAGCAGCGACGCGACAACCTCACCCAGAGAGACCCAGTACTTC
>TRBJ2-1|-|TRBV4-3|TRBD2
CASSHSIAGGSNEQFF
TGCGCCAGCAGCCACAGTATAGCGGGAGGTAGCAATGAGCAGTTCTTC
>TRBJ1-1|-|TRBV7-2|-
CASSLADSMNTEAFF
TGTGCCAGCAGCTTAGCAGACAGCATGAACACTGAAGCTTTCTTT
>TRBJ2-3|few|TRBV30|TRBD2
CAWSAAGLAGFSPTDTQYF
TGTGCCTGGAGTGCCGCGGGACTAGCGGGATTTTCTCCCACAGATACGCAGTATTTT
>TRBJ2-3|-|TRBV7-9|-
CSSSLSVGGSPSTDTQYF
TGTTCCAGCAGCTTATCTGTTGGAGGGAGCCCCTCCACAGATACGCAGTATTTT
>TRBJ2-3|-|TRBV7-9|TRBD2
CASSHPSGRGTDTQYF
TGTGCCAGCAGTCATCCTAGCGGGAGGGGCACAGATACGCAGTATTTT
>TRBJ1-5|-|TRBV4-1|-
CASSQATANQPQHF
TGCGCCAGCAGCCAAGCGACAGCTAATCAGCCCCAGCATTTT
>TRBJ1-2|-|TRBV10-2|-
CASREGHGYTF
TGCGCCAGCCGGGAGGGGCACGGCTACACCTTC
>TRBJ2-7|few|TRBV29-1|TRBD1
CSVGGQGDYEQYF
TGCAGCGTTGGGGGACAGGGAGACTACGAGCAGTACTTC
>TRBJ2-1|-|TRBV6-6|-
CASREFYEQFF
TGTGCCAGCAGGGAGTTCTATGAGCAGTTCTTC